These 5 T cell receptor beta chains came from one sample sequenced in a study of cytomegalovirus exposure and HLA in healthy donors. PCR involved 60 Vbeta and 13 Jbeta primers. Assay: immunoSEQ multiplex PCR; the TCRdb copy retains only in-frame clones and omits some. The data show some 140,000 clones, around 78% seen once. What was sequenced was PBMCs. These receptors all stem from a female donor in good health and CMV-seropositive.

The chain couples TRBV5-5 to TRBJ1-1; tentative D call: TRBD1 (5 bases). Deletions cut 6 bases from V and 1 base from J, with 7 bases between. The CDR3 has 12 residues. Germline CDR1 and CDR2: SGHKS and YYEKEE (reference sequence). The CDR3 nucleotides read TGTGCCAGCAAGACAGCGAACACTGAAGCTTTCTTT. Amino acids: CASKTANTEAFF.

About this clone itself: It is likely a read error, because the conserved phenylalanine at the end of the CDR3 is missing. The CDR3 sequence: CASSATRPYEQYL. The CDR3, as DNA: TGTGCCAGCTCAGCCACTAGGCCCTACGAGCAGTACCTC. This sequence joins TRBV18 and TRBJ2-7; the D gene is possibly TRBD2 (5 bases). The germline CDR1 and CDR2 sequences are KGHSH and LQKENI. Trimming took off 5 bases at V and 2 bases at J, with 10 bases between the two ends. This CDR3 region has 13 residues.

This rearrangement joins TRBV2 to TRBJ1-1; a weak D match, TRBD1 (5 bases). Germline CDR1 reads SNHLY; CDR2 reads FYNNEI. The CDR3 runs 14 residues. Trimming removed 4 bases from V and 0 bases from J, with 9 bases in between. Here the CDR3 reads CASSGTKMNTEAFF. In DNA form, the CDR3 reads TGTGCCAGCAGTGGGACAAAAATGAACACTGAAGCTTTCTTT.

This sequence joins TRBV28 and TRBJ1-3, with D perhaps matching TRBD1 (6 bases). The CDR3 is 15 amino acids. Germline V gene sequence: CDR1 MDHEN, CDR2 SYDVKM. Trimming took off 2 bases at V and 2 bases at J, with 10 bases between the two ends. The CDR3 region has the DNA TGTGCCAGCAGTTTAATTACAGGGCCTGGAAACACCATATATTTT. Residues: CASSLITGPGNTIYF.

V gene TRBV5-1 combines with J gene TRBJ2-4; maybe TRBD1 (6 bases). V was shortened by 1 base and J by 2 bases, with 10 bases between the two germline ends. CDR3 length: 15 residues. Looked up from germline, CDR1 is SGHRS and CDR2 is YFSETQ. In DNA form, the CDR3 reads TGCGCCAGCAGCTTGTCGACAGGATCCAAAAACATTCAGTACTTC. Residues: CASSLSTGSKNIQYF.